The clone carrying this T cell receptor beta chain was observed a single time. The germline CDR1 and CDR2 sequences are SGDLS and YYNGEE. Trimming at V came to 1 base and at J to 0 bases, leaving 8 bases not matched to a gene. The CDR3 has 18 amino acids. This sample is drawn from a study of blood T cell repertoires in COVID-19. Method: immunoSEQ multiplex PCR; TCRdb's copy keeps in-frame clones and lacks some. Found here are about 140,000 clones, 75% to 90% of them singletons; the top ten hold around 5.1%. V usage is TRBV9 and J usage is TRBJ1-3, with 9 nucleotides matching TRBD1. Input material: PBMCs or T cells enriched from blood (not recorded which). The clonotype originates from a man aged 65-85 years who had been exposed to COVID-19. Here the CDR3 reads CASSVSSGTGISGNTIYF. Here the CDR3 DNA reads TGTGCCAGCAGCGTATCTTCAGGGACAGGGATCTCTGGAAACACCATATATTTT.